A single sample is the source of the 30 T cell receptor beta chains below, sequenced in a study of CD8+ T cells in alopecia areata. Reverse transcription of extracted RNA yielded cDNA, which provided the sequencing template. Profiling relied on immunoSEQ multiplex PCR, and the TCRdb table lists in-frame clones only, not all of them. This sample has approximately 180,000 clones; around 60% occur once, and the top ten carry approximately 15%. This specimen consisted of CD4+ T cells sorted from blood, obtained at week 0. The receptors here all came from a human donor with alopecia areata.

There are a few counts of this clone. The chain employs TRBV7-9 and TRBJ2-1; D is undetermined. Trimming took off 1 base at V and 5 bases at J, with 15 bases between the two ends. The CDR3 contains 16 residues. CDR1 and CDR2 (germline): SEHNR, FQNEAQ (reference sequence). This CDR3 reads CASSLVGGVEHNEQFF. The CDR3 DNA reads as TGTGCCAGCAGCTTAGTTGGTGGGGTCGAACACAATGAGCAGTTCTTC.

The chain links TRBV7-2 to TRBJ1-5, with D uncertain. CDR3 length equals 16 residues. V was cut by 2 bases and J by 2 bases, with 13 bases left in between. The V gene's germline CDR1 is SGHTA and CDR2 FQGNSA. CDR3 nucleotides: TGTGCCAGCAGCTTACCCCATGGGGTGGGCAATCAGCCCCAGCATTTT. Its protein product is CASSLPHGVGNQPQHF.

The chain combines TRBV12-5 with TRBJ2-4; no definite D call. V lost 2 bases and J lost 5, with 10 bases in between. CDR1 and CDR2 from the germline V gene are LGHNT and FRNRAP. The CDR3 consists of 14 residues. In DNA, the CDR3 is TGTGCTAGTGGTTTGTTTCCCACGGAAAACATTCAGTACTTC. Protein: CASGLFPTENIQYF.

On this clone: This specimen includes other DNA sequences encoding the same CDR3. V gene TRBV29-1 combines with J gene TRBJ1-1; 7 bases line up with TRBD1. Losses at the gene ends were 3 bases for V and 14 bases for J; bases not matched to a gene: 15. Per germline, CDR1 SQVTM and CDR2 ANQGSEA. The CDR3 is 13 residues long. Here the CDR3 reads CSVDVNRGWGAFF. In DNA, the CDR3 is TGCAGCGTTGATGTCAACAGGGGTTGGGGAGCCTTCTTT.

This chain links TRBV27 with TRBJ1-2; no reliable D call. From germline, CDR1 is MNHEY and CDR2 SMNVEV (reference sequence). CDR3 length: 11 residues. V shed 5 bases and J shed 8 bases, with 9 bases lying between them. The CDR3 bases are TGTGCCAGCAGTCCCGGTAGGGGCTACACCTTC. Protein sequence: CASSPGRGYTF.

CDR3 in DNA: TGCAGCGTTCCCGCCAGATTTGGGGCGGGGGAGACCCAGTACTTC. As protein: CSVPARFGAGETQYF. This sequence joins TRBV29-1 and TRBJ2-5, with a tentative D call TRBD2 (6 bases). V was pared by 5 bases and J by 5 bases, with 21 bases between. Germline CDR1 and CDR2: SQVTM and ANQGSEA. The CDR3 extends over 15 amino acids.

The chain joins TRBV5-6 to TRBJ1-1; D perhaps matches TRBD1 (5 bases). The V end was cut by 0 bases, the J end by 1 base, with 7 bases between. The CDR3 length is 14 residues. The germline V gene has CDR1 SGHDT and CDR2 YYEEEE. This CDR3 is CASSLGQTNTEAFF. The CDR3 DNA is TGTGCCAGCAGCTTGGGACAGACGAACACTGAAGCTTTCTTT.

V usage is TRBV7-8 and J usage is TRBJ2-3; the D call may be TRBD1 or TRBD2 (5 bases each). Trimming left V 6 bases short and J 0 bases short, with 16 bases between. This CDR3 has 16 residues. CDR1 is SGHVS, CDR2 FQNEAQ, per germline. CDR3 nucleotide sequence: TGTGCCAGCAGTGAAAGAGGGCCAGGGAGCACAGATACGCAGTATTTT. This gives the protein CASSERGPGSTDTQYF.

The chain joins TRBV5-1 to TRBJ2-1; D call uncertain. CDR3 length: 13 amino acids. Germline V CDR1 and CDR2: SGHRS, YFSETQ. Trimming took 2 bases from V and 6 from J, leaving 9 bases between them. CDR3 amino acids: CASSFDLLNEQFF. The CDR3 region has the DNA TGCGCCAGCAGCTTTGACCTTCTCAATGAGCAGTTCTTC.

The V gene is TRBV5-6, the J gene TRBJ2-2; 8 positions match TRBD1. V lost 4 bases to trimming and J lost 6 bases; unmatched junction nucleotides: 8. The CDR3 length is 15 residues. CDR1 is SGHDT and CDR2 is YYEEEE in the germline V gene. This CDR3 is CASSAPGQASGELFF. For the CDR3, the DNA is TGTGCCAGCAGCGCTCCGGGACAGGCGTCCGGGGAGCTGTTTTTT.

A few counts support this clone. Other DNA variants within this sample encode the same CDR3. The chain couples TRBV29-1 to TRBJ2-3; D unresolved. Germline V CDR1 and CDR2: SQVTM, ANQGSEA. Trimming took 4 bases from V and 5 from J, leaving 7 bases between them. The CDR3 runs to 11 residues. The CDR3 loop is CSVAPGDTQYF. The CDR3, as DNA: TGCAGCGTTGCCCCCGGAGATACGCAGTATTTT.

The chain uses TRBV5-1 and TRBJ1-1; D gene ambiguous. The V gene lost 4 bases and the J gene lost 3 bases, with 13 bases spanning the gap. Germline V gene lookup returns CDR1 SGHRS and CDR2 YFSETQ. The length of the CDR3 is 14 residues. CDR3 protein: CASSPWQPYTEAFF. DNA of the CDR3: TGCGCCAGCAGCCCATGGCAGCCTTACACTGAAGCTTTCTTT.

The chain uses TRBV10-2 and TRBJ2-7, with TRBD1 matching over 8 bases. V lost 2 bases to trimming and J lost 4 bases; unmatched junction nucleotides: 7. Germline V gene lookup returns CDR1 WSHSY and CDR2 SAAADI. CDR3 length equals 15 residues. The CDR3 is CASSEPRTGSYEQYF. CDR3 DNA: TGCGCCAGCAGTGAGCCAAGGACAGGGAGTTACGAGCAGTACTTC.

DNA for the CDR3: TGTGCCAGCAGCTTAGCGTTAGGTCAGGGGGAGGGAAAACTGTTTTTT. This encodes CASSLALGQGEGKLFF. V is TRBV7-2 and J is TRBJ1-4; 7 nucleotides line up with TRBD1. The V gene's germline CDR1 is SGHTA and CDR2 FQGNSA. Trimming removed 0 bases from V and 10 bases from J; junction bases left unmatched: 11. This CDR3 has 16 residues. The full variable domain, in which reference TRBV7-2 and TRBJ1-4 provide the parts outside the CDR3, is GAGVSQSPSNKVTEKGKDVELRCDPISGHTALYWYRQSLGQGLEFLIYFQGNSAPDKSGLPSDRFSAERTGGSVSTLTIQRTQQEDSAVYLCASSLALGQGEGKLFFGSGTQLSVL.

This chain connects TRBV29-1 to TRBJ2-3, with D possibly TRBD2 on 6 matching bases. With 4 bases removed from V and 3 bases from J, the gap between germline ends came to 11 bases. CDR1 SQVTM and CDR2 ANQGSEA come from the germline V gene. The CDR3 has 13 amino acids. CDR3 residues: CSVARDLTDTQYF. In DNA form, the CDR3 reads TGCAGCGTTGCCAGGGACTTGACAGATACGCAGTATTTT.

The CDR3 DNA is TGCGCCAGCAGCCAAGATGCGGGGGCGAGGTCAGATACGCAGTATTTT. Protein sequence: CASSQDAGARSDTQYF. The gene calls are TRBV4-1 and TRBJ2-3, with D tentatively TRBD2 (7 bases). CDR1 is MGHRA and CDR2 is YSYEKL in the germline V gene. The germline V and J ends were trimmed by 0 bases and 4 bases, with 14 bases remaining between them. This CDR3 comprises 16 residues.

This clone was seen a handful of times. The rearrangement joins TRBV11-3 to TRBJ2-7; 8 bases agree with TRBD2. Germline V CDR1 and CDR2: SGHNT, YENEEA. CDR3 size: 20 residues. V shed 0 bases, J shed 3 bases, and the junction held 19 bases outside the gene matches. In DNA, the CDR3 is TGTGCCAGCAGCTTAGATCAAGGGCACCGAGGAGGGCGGGGGGTCTACGAGCAGTACTTC. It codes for CASSLDQGHRGGRGVYEQYF.

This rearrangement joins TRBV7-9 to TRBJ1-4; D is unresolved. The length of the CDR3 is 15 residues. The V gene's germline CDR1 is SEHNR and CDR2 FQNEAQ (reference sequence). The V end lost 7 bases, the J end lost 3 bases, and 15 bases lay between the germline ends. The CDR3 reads CASTYTGLPNEKLFF. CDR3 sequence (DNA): TGTGCCAGCACTTACACGGGTTTACCTAATGAAAAACTGTTTTTT.

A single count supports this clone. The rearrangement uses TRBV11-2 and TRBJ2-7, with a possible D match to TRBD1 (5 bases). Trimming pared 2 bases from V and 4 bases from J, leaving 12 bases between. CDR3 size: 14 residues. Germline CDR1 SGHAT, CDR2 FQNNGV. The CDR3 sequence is CASSLNQGIYEQYF. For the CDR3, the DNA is TGTGCCAGCAGCTTAAACCAGGGTATATACGAGCAGTACTTC.

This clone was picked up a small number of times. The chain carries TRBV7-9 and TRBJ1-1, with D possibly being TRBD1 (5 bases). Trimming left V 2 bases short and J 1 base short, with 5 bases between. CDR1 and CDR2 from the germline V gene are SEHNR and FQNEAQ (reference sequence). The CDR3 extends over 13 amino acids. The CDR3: CASSLQGNTEAFF. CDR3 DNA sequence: TGTGCCAGCAGCTTACAGGGGAACACTGAAGCTTTCTTT.

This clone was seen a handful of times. This chain's CDR3 is CASSLFDRVPEQFF. CDR3 sequence (DNA): TGTGCCAGCAGCTTATTTGACAGGGTTCCTGAGCAGTTCTTC. The rearrangement links TRBV7-2 to TRBJ2-1, with 7 bases aligning to TRBD1. Per the germline V gene, CDR1 is SGHTA and CDR2 is FQGNSA. V shed 2 bases and J 9 bases; nucleotides not matched to a gene: 7. The CDR3 contains 14 residues.

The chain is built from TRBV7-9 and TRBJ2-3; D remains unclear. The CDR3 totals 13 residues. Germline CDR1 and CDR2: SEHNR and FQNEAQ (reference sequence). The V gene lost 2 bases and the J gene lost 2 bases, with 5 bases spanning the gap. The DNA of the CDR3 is TGTGCCAGCAGCTTACAACTCACAGATACGCAGTATTTT. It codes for CASSLQLTDTQYF.

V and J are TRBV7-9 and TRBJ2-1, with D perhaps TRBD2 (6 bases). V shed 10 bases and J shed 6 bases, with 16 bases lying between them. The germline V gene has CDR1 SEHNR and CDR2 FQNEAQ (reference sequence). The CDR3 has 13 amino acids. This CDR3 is CATQRAGINEQFF. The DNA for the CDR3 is TGTGCCACCCAGCGGGCGGGGATCAATGAGCAGTTCTTC.

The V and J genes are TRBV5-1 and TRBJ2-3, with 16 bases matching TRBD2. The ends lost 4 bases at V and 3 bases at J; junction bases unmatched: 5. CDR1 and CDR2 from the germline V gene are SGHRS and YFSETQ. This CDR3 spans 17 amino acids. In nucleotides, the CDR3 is TGCGCCAGCAGCGAGGGACTAGCGGGGGGGCGAACAGATACGCAGTATTTT. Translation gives CASSEGLAGGRTDTQYF.

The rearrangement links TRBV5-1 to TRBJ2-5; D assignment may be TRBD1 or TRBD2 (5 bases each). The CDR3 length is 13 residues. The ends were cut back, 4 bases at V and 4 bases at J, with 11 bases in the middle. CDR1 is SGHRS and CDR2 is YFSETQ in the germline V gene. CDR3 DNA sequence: TGCGCCAGCAGCCGGGACGCTTCAGAGACCCAGTACTTC. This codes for CASSRDASETQYF.

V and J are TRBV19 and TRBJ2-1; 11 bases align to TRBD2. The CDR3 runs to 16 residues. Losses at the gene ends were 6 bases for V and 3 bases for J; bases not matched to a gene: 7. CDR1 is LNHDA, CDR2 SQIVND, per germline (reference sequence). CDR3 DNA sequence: TGTGCCAGTAGAAACCTAGCGGGGGGTGACTACAATGAGCAGTTCTTC. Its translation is CASRNLAGGDYNEQFF.

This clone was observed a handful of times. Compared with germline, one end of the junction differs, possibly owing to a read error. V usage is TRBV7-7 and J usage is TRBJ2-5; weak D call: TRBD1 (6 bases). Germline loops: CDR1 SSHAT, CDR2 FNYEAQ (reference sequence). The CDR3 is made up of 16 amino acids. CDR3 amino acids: CASSPGAGVLQETQYF. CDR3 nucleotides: TGTGCTAGCAGCCCCGGGGCAGGGGTCCTCCAAGAGACCCAGTACTTC. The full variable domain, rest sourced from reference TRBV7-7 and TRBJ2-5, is GAGVSQSPRYKVTKRGQDVTLRCDPISSHATLYWYQQALGQGPEFLTYFNYEAQPDKSGLPSDRFSAERPEGSISTLTIQRTEQRDSAMYRCASSPGAGVLQETQYFGPGTRLLVL.

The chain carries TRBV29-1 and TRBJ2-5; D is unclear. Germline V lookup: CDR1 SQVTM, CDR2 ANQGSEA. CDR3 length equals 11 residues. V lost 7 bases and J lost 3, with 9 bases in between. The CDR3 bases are TGCAGCGCTGACACAGAAGAGACCCAGTACTTC. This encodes CSADTEETQYF.

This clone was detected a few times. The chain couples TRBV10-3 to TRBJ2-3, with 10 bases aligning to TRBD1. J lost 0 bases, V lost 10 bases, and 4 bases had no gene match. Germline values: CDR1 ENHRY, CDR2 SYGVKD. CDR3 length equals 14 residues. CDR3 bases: TGTGCCACGAGACAGGGGGCTAGCACAGATACGCAGTATTTT. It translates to CATRQGASTDTQYF.

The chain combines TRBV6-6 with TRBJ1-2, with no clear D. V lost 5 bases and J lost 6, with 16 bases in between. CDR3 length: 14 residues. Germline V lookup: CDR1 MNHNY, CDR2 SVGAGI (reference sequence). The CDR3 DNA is TGTGCCAGCAGTCGACCCGGGTTTGGCCATGGCTACACCTTC. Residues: CASSRPGFGHGYTF.